This passage covers 6 T cell receptor beta chains from one sample sequenced in a study of cytomegalovirus exposure and HLA in healthy donors. Vbeta (60) and Jbeta (13) primers were used in the PCR. The assay was immunoSEQ multiplex PCR, and TCRdb's table has in-frame clones only and misses some. The sample has under 200,000 clones; 70% to 90% are singletons. The material sequenced was PBMCs. Source of these receptors: a man between 18 and 35 years old in good health and CMV-seropositive.

V and J are TRBV7-2 and TRBJ2-7; 7 bases are a match to TRBD1. The CDR3 spans 15 residues. Germline V lookup: CDR1 SGHTA, CDR2 FQGNSA. Unmatched junction bases numbered 10, after V lost 5 bases and J lost 3 bases. The CDR3 spells CASSPRQGGGYEQYF. Written as DNA, the CDR3 is TGTGCCAGCAGCCCCAGACAGGGTGGAGGCTACGAGCAGTACTTC. The whole variable domain, filled in from reference TRBV7-2 and TRBJ2-7, reads GAGVSQSPSNKVTEKGKDVELRCDPISGHTALYWYRQSLGQGLEFLIYFQGNSAPDKSGLPSDRFSAERTGGSVSTLTIQRTQQEDSAVYLCASSPRQGGGYEQYFGPGTRLTVT.

The chain recombines TRBV28 with TRBJ1-2; TRBD1 agrees at 7 bases. Germline V gene data show CDR1 as MDHEN and CDR2 as SYDVKM. The CDR3 contains 15 residues. The trim removed 6 bases at V and 2 bases at J, leaving 9 bases unmatched. DNA of the CDR3: TGTGCCAGCAGATCCCCGCAGGGGGAAAACTATGGCTACACCTTC. It encodes CASRSPQGENYGYTF.

This clone occurred many times. The genes are TRBV25-1 and TRBJ2-7, with a tentative D call TRBD2 (6 bases). V gave up 6 bases and J gave up 5 bases, with 17 bases separating them. This CDR3 has 14 amino acids. In germline, CDR1 is MGHDK, CDR2 SYGVNS. The CDR3 DNA sequence: TGTGCCAGCAGCGGGGGTATCGCGGGGAACGAGCAGTACTTC. Translation: CASSGGIAGNEQYF.

This chain links TRBV28 with TRBJ2-5; 11 bases line up with TRBD2. The CDR3 consists of 16 residues. V dropped 2 bases and J dropped 1; count of bases not matched to a gene: 3. The V gene's germline CDR1 is MDHEN and CDR2 SYDVKM. The CDR3 loop reads CASSLLAGGLQETQYF. CDR3 nucleotides: TGTGCCAGCAGTTTACTAGCGGGGGGCCTCCAAGAGACCCAGTACTTC.

V gene TRBV5-1 combines with J gene TRBJ1-4; the match to TRBD1 covers 8 bases. This CDR3 comprises 16 residues. CDR1 SGHRS and CDR2 YFSETQ come from the germline V gene. V shed 1 base and J 3 bases; nucleotides not matched to a gene: 5. CDR3 sequence reads: CASSLQGAGANEKLFF. The CDR3 DNA reads TGCGCCAGCAGCTTGCAGGGGGCAGGGGCTAATGAAAAACTGTTTTTT.

The J gene is TRBJ1-6, the V gene TRBV30; no firm D call. V lost 3 bases and J 10 bases, leaving 13 bases between the germline ends. CDR1 and CDR2 (germline): GTSNPN, SVGIG (reference sequence). The CDR3 runs to 13 residues. The CDR3 nucleotides read TGTGCCTGGAGACAAGGCGAGGCATCACCCCTCCACTTT. Translated, it gives CAWRQGEASPLHF.